This TCR beta chain was profiled in a study of blood T cell repertoires in COVID-19. Study-wide background: Specimens from acute and convalescent COVID-19 originated in the United States, Italy and Spain. PBMCs, B-cell-depleted T cells, or T cells provided the cDNA or gDNA that made up the material.

Authors' methods: For nucleated cells, counts were estimated from reference gene primer amplification. TCRdb's table, derived via immunoSEQ multiplex PCR, lists solely in-frame clones and lacks some. V, J and clone size reflect that table, while D and trimming were determined from the DNA. The table has 85,000 to 95,000 clones, about nine tenths seen once. This TCR was sampled from a woman older than 75 with acute or convalescent COVID-19. The sequenced sample was peripheral blood.

CDR3 DNA: TGTGCCAGCAGCGACCATGGGGGACAGGCGTTAGCCAAAAACATTCAGTACTTC. It is translated as CASSDHGGQALAKNIQYF. This chain links TRBV9 with TRBJ2-4; TRBD1 agrees at 8 bases. Germline loops: CDR1 SGDLS, CDR2 YYNGEE. This CDR3 spans 18 amino acids. The V segment lost 3 bases and the J segment 0 bases; nucleotides outside the gene matches: 11. Filled out from reference TRBV9 and TRBJ2-4, the complete variable domain reads DSGVTQTPKHLITATGQRVTLRCSPRSGDLSVYWYQQSLDQGLQFLIQYYNGEERAKGNILERFSAQQFPDLHSELNLSSLELGDSALYFCASSDHGGQALAKNIQYFGAGTRLSVL.